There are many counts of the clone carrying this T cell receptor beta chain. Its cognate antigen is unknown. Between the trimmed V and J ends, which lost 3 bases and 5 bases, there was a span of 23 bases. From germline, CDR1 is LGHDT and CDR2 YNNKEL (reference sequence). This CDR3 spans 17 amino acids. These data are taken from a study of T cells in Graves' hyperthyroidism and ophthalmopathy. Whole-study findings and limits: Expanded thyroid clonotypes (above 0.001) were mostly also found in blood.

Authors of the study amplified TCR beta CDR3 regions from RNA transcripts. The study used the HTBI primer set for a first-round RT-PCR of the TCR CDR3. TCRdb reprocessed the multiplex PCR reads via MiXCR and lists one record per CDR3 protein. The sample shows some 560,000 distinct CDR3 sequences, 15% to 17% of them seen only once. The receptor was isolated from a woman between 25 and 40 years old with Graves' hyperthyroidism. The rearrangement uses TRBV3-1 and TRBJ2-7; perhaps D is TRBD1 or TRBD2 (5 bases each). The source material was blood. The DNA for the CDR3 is TGTGCCAGCAGCCACGACCACGGGGACCGATTCAGGGACGAGCAGTACTTC. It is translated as CASSHDHGDRFRDEQYF.